This paragraph reports one T cell receptor (beta chain). The antigen is not known. The data were taken from a study of cytomegalovirus exposure and HLA in healthy donors. Findings and limits, study-wide: As a later analysis showed, several of the most significant clusters appeared to be linked to common viral pathogens.

Germline loops: CDR1 MGHRA, CDR2 YSYEKL. CDR3 length equals 17 residues. The PCR had 60 Vbeta and 13 Jbeta primers. The repertoire was sequenced with immunoSEQ multiplex PCR; TCRdb's copy has only in-frame clones and lacks some. The sample includes around 300,000 clones, over 85% of them seen just once. Specimen: PBMCs. The sequence was collected from a young woman in good health and CMV-seronegative. This chain uses TRBV4-1 with TRBJ2-5; the match to TRBD2 covers 7 bases. The J call could be wrong; TRBJ2-7 is a better fit for the DNA end. As DNA, the CDR3 is TGCGCCAGCAGCCAAGAGGCCGGGACTATAAGCTCCTACGAGCAGTACTTC. It yields the protein CASSQEAGTISSYEQYF.